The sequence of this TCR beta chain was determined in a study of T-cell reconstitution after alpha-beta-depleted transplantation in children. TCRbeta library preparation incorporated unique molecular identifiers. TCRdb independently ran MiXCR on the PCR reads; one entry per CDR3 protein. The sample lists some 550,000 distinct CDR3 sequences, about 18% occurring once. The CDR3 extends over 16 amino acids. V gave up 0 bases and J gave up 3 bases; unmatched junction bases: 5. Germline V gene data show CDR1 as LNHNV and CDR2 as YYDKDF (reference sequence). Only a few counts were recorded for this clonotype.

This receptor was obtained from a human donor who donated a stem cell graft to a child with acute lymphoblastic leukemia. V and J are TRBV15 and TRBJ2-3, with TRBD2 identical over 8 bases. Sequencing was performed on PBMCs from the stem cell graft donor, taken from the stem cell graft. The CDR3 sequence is CATSREPGGPTDTQYF. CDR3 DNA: TGTGCCACCAGCAGAGAACCGGGAGGGCCTACAGATACGCAGTATTTT.